This passage covers 5 T cell receptor beta chains from one sample sequenced in a study of cytomegalovirus exposure and HLA in healthy donors. Primers included in the PCR were 60 Vbeta and 13 Jbeta primers. Sequenced by immunoSEQ multiplex PCR; TCRdb stores in-frame clones only, minus some. This sample carries tens of thousands of clones, with roughly 15% going to the ten biggest clones. Sequenced material: PBMCs. The source is a man aged 50 or older in good health and CMV-seropositive.

As regards this clone: One end of the junction varies from germline; a read error may be responsible. The chain is built from TRBV5-1 and TRBJ1-1; weak D call: TRBD1 (6 bases). Germline CDR1 SGHRS, CDR2 YFSETQ. This CDR3 is built from 15 residues. The DNA of the CDR3 is TGCACCAGCAGCTTGGGCAGGACAGCGAACACTGAAGCTTTCTTT. This translates into CTSSLGRTANTEAFF.

With regard to this clone: Compared with germline, one end of the junction differs, possibly owing to a read error. Other DNA variants within this sample encode the same CDR3. This chain connects TRBV29-1 to TRBJ1-2; D remains ambiguous. Germline CDR1 SQVTM, CDR2 ANQGSEA. The CDR3 consists of 11 residues. This CDR3 reads CSVGSDYGYTF. CDR3 nucleotides: TGTAGCGTTGGTTCTGACTATGGCTACACCTTC.

V usage is TRBV11-3 and J usage is TRBJ2-2; 7 bases match TRBD1. There are 14 residues in the CDR3. The trim removed 5 bases at V and 5 bases at J, leaving 5 bases unmatched. Germline loops: CDR1 SGHNT, CDR2 YENEEA. CDR3 loop: CASSPFRGTGELFF. DNA of the CDR3: TGTGCCAGCAGCCCGTTCAGGGGGACCGGGGAGCTGTTTTTT.

J is TRBJ1-1 and V is TRBV11-2, with a tentative D call TRBD1 (6 bases). V was shortened by 5 bases and J by 11 bases, with 12 bases between the two germline ends. CDR1 is SGHAT and CDR2 is FQNNGV in the germline V gene. The CDR3 covers 11 residues. This CDR3 is CASSEGTGAFF. The DNA of the CDR3 is TGTGCCAGCAGCGAGGGTACAGGGGCTTTCTTT.

The V call is TRBV29-1, the J call TRBJ2-1; D unresolved. This CDR3 spans 15 amino acids. With 4 bases removed from V and 0 bases from J, the gap between germline ends came to 13 bases. Germline values: CDR1 SQVTM, CDR2 ANQGSEA. As DNA, the CDR3 is TGCAGCGTTGGGAAGCGTTTGAGCTCCTACAATGAGCAGTTCTTC. This gives the protein CSVGKRLSSYNEQFF.